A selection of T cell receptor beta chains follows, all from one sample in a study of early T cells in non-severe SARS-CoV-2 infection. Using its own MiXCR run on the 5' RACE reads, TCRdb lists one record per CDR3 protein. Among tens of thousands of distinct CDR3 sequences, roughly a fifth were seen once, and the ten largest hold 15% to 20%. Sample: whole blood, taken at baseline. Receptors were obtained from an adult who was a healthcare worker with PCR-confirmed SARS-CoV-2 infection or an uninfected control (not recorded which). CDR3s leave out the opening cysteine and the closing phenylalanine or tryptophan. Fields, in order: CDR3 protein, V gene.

CDR3: ASTSGLAVETQY
V: TRBV3-1

CDR3: ASSASFFTDTQY
V: TRBV27

CDR3: ASSWGVGLEQY
V: TRBV19

CDR3: ASSPIPGTGFEKLF
V: TRBV7-9

CDR3: ASSPPGTYFTDTQY
V: TRBV18

CDR3: AWSPRDNQPQH
V: TRBV30

CDR3: ASRSSGGSYEQY
V: TRBV12-3/TRBV12-4

CDR3: SAGPGDGTDTQY
V: TRBV20-1

CDR3: ASSHAGLGETQY
V: TRBV3-1

CDR3: ASSYQPGSGELF
V: TRBV6-6

CDR3: ASSPGAGATNTGELF
V: TRBV5-1

CDR3: ASSPSTENTEAF
V: TRBV2

CDR3: SATPPGGYSPLH
V: TRBV20-1

CDR3: ASSSGGWNIQY
V: TRBV7-2

CDR3: ASRPTGGGNTGELF
V: TRBV11-2

CDR3: ASSQEGDIYEQY
V: TRBV4-1

CDR3: ASSLLGPGHNEQF
V: TRBV5-6

CDR3: AISEDRADTQY
V: TRBV10-3

CDR3: ASSLLGTGNTIY
V: TRBV12-3/TRBV12-4

CDR3: ASRIQGSYNEQF
V: TRBV12-3/TRBV12-4

CDR3: SARGQGMGEQY
V: TRBV20-1

CDR3: ASTLRGGPLFNQPQH
V: TRBV2

CDR3: ASSEGRHYGYT
V: TRBV6-1

CDR3: ASSQVPSSSYEQY
V: TRBV4-1

CDR3: ASSPGLEQY
V: TRBV18

CDR3: ASSIGYRGRNEKLF
V: TRBV5-1

CDR3: ASSSRFREQF
V: TRBV11-2

CDR3: ASSSLIGEIYEQY
V: TRBV6-2/TRBV6-3

CDR3: SVNRGTGTEAF
V: TRBV29-1

CDR3: ASSPSLGAF
V: TRBV18

CDR3: ASSLAPNSPLH
V: TRBV5-1

CDR3: ASSSVSPNGYT
V: TRBV12-3/TRBV12-4

CDR3: ASSLGSGLQETQY
V: TRBV5-1

CDR3: SARAPNYGYT
V: TRBV29-1

CDR3: ASRAGVDTQY
V: TRBV19

CDR3: ASSSLAGARHNEQF
V: TRBV5-6

CDR3: ASSQDSGGDYGYT
V: TRBV4-2

CDR3: ASSEGFAGEKLF
V: TRBV2

CDR3: ASSYGGAYNEQF
V: TRBV6-6

CDR3: SARGATQSYEQY
V: TRBV20-1

CDR3: ASSTTGNYGYT
V: TRBV7-9

CDR3: ASSLGGGSIQY
V: TRBV11-2